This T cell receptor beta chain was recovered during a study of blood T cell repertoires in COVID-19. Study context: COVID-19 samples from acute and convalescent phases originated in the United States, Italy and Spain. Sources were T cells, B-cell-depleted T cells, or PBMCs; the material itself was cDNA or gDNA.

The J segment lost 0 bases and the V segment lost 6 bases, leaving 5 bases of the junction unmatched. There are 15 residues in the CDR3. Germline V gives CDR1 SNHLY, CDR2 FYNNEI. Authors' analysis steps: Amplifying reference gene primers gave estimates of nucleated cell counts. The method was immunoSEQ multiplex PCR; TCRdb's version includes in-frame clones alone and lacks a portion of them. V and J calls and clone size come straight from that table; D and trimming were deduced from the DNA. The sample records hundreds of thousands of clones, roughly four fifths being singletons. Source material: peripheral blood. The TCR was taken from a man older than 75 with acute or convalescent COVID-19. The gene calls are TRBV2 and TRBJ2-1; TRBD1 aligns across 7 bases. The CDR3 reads CASSGQVSSYNEQFF. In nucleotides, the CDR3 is TGTGCCAGCAGCGGACAGGTTAGCTCCTACAATGAGCAGTTCTTC.